Listed below are T cell receptor beta chains from one sample, sequenced in a study of cytomegalovirus exposure and HLA in healthy donors. Assay used: immunoSEQ multiplex PCR; TCRdb lists only in-frame clones, some missing. The data hold about 120,000 clones, with more than 65% observed a single time. Sequenced sample: PBMCs. These receptors all come from a man aged 18-30 years in good health and CMV-seropositive. CDR3s include the opening cysteine and the closing phenylalanine or tryptophan. D genes are given only for firm matches. Clone size, where shown, is once, few, many, or a class for clones that have expanded.

d_call clone_size j_call v_call cdr3_aa cdr3_nt
- - TRBJ2-7 TRBV6-5 CASSYGRVRGSYEQYF TGTGCCAGCAGTTACGGACGGGTCAGGGGCTCCTACGAGCAGTACTTC
- - TRBJ1-4 TRBV12-5 CASGLYTEKLFF TGTGCTAGTGGCTTATACACTGAAAAACTGTTTTTT
TRBD1 - TRBJ2-5 TRBV5-1 CASSLRDRGEIQYF TGCGCCAGCAGCCTCCGGGACAGGGGTGAGATCCAGTACTTC
- once TRBJ1-1 TRBV27 CASSLSAGWYLNTEAFF TGCGCCAGCAGTTTATCCGCAGGATGGTATTTGAACACTGAAGCTTTCTTT
- - TRBJ2-5 TRBV2 CASSDWPGNQETQYF TGTGCCAGCAGTGACTGGCCAGGGAACCAAGAGACCCAGTACTTC
- - TRBJ1-4 TRBV29-1 CSASTGGGNEKLFF TGCAGCGCATCCACGGGGGGAGGTAATGAAAAACTGTTTTTT
- - TRBJ1-5 TRBV4-1 CASSLQTDSNQPQHF TGCGCCAGCAGCCTCCAGACAGATAGCAATCAGCCCCAGCATTTT
TRBD2 - TRBJ2-2 TRBV27 CASSSSGENTGELFF TGTGCCAGCAGTTCTAGCGGGGAGAACACCGGGGAGCTGTTTTTT
- - TRBJ1-1 TRBV7-2 CASSLMTGNTEAFF TGTGCCAGCAGCTTAATGACAGGGAACACTGAAGCTTTCTTT
TRBD1 - TRBJ2-7 TRBV15 CATSRDSGQGWGQYF TGTGCCACCAGCAGAGATTCAGGACAGGGCTGGGGGCAGTACTTC
- - TRBJ2-2 TRBV11-3 CASSLGLAAGELFF TGTGCCAGCAGCTTAGGGCTAGCAGCCGGGGAGCTGTTTTTT
- - TRBJ2-2 TRBV11-3 CASSLSGSGELFF TGTGCCAGCAGCTTAAGCGGCTCCGGGGAGCTGTTTTTT
- - TRBJ2-5 TRBV2 CASSPGETQYF TGTGCCAGCAGTCCAGGGGAGACCCAGTACTTC
- - TRBJ1-5 TRBV6-4 CASSAGGGQPQHF TGTGCCAGCAGTGCGGGGGGCGGTCAGCCCCAGCATTTT
- - TRBJ2-7 TRBV7-6 CASSLEVIDREQYF TGTGCCAGCAGCTTAGAAGTAATTGATCGCGAGCAGTACTTC
- - TRBJ1-2 TRBV29-1 CSALAGGVWGYTF TGCAGCGCTTTAGCGGGGGGAGTATGGGGCTACACCTTC